This note documents a single T cell receptor beta chain sequence. The data originate from a study of blood T cell repertoires in COVID-19. The CDR3 is made up of 17 amino acids. CDR1 is SGDLS, CDR2 YYNGEE, per germline. V shed 0 bases and J 0 bases; nucleotides not matched to a gene: 4. Here immunoSEQ multiplex PCR was the method, and the copy in TCRdb shows in-frame clones only, minus some. The table includes 150,000 to 200,000 clones, about 90% detected once. This TCR was recovered from an older woman with COVID-19, enrolled during active disease. J is TRBJ1-3 and V is TRBV9, with TRBD1 identical over 9 bases. The specimen sequenced was peripheral blood. CDR3 DNA: TGTGCCAGCAGCGTAGCCGCGACAGGGGGCTCTGGAAACACCATATATTTT. As protein: CASSVAATGGSGNTIYF.